This T cell receptor (beta chain) was captured in a study of cytotoxic CD8 clonotypes in ibrutinib-treated CLL. Overall study context: Researchers reported about a dozen relapsed/refractory and about 14 treatment-naive patients, around 17 of them IGHV unmutated.

The CDR3 has 15 residues. The V end was cut by 5 bases, the J end by 6 bases, with 20 bases between. Germline CDR1 reads SEHNR; CDR2 reads FQNEAQ (reference sequence). Assay: immunoSEQ multiplex PCR; the TCRdb copy retains only in-frame clones and omits some. The table records about 160,000 clones, around nine tenths of them present only once. As concerns this clone: The antigen remains undetermined.

Study observations and caveats: Public clonotypes, found uncommonly, either contracted or stayed stable on treatment.

The chain recombines TRBV7-9 with TRBJ2-7; D might be TRBD2 (6 bases). This TCR was recovered from a human donor with chronic lymphocytic leukemia. Sequenced material: PBMCs, taken at disease progression, from a patient treated with ibrutinib. In nucleotides, the CDR3 is TGTGCCAGCAGCCGGATGGGTCGGGAGCCCATCGAGCAGTACTTC. It yields the protein CASSRMGREPIEQYF.